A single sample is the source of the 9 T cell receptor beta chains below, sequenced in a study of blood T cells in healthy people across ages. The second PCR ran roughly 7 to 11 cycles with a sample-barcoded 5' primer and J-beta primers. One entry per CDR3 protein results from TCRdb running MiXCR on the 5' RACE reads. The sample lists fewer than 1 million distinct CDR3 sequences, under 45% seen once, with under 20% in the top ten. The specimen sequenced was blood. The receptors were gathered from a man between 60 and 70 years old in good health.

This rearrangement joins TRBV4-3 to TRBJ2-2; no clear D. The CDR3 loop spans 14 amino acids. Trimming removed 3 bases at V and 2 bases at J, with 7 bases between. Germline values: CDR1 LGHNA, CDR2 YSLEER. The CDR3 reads CASSHAGNTGELFF. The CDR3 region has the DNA TGCGCCAGCAGCCATGCAGGCAACACCGGGGAGCTGTTTTTT.

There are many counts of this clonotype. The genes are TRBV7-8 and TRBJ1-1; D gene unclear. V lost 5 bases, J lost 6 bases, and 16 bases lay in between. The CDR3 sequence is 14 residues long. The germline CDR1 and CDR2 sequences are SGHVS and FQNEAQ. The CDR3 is CASSVRRGPSEAFF. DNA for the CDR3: TGTGCCAGCAGCGTAAGGCGAGGGCCGTCTGAAGCTTTCTTT.

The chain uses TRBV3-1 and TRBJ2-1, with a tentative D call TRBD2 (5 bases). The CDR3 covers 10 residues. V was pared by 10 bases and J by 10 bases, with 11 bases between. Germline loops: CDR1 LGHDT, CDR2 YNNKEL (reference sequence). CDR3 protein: CATGSQEQFF. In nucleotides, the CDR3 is TGTGCCACGGGATCACAAGAGCAGTTCTTC.

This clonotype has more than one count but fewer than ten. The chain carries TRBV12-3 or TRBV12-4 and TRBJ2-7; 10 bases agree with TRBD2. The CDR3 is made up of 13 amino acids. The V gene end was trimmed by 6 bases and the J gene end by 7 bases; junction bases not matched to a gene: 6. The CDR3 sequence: CASRLAGTREQYF. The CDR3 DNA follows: TGTGCCAGCAGACTAGCGGGGACGAGGGAGCAGTACTTC.

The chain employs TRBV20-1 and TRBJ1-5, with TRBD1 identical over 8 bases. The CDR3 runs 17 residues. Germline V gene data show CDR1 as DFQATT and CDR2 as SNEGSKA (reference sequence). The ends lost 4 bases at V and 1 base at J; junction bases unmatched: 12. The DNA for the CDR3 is TGCAGTGCTACCCGTTTAGGGCAGGGGGCGAGCAATCAGCCCCAGCATTTT. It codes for CSATRLGQGASNQPQHF.

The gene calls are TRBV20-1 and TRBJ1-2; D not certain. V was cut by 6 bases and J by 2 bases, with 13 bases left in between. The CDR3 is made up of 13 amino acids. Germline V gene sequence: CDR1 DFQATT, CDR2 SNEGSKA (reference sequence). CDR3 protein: CSAPIPENYGYTF. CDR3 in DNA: TGCAGTGCCCCCATTCCGGAGAACTATGGCTACACCTTC.

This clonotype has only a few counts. The CDR3 DNA sequence: TGCAGTGCCACAGAAGCGGGGGGCGTAACACAAGAGACCCAGTACTTC. It codes for CSATEAGGVTQETQYF. The chain couples TRBV20-1 to TRBJ2-5, with TRBD2 matching 9 bases. The V segment lost 6 bases and the J segment 2 bases; nucleotides outside the gene matches: 13. CDR1 and CDR2 (germline): DFQATT, SNEGSKA (reference sequence). This CDR3 has 16 residues.

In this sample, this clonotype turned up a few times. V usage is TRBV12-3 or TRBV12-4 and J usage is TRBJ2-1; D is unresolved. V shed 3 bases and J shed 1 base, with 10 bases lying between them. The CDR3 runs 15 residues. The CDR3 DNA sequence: TGTGCCAGCAGTTTGGGCGCTCAGTCCTACAATGAGCAGTTCTTC. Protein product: CASSLGAQSYNEQFF.

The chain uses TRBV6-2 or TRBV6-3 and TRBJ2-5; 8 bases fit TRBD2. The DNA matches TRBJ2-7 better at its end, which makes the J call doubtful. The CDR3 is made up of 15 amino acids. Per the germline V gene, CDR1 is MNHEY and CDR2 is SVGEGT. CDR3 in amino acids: CASSYSTPGLGEQYF. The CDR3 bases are TGTGCCAGCAGTTACTCGACCCCGGGACTAGGCGAGCAGTACTTC.